This record concerns one TCR beta chain sequence. Its antigen is unknown. The junction had 7 bases not matched to a gene; V was cut back by 4 bases and J by 5 bases. This CDR3 has 14 amino acids. Germline V lookup: CDR1 LGHDT, CDR2 YNNKEL (reference sequence). This sample is part of a study of T cell responses to AZD1222 COVID-19 vaccine. Measured with immunoSEQ multiplex PCR; TCRdb has only the in-frame clones, and not every one. The repertoire includes nearly 90,000 clones, roughly 88% of them detected once, and around 5.8% sits in the top ten. General observations from the study: Repertoires were collected only later (after the peak T cell response had occurred). Increases in Spike-specific TCR breadth and depth were seen after two AZD1222 doses. Reports say nearly half of spike-specific TCRs go after unmutated variant regions. Donors were chiefly white British, with a greater number of females, and clonal diversity was perhaps underestimated.

Sample: peripheral blood, taken on day 0 of AZD1222 vaccination. This rearrangement joins TRBV3-1 (or the pseudogene TRBV3-2) to TRBJ1-1, with 7 bases matching TRBD1. The clonotype comes from an adult in good health. Here the CDR3 DNA reads TGTGCCAGCAGCCCCCTGAGGGGGCAGACTGAAGCTTTCTTT. Protein sequence: CASSPLRGQTEAFF.